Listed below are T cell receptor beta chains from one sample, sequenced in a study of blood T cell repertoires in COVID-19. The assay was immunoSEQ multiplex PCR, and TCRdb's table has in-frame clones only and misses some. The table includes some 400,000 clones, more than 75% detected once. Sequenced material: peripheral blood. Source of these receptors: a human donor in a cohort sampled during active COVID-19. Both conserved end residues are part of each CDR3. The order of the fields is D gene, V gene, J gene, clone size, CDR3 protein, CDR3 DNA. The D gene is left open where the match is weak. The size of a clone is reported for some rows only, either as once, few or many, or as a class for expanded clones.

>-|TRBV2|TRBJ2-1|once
CASSGLEGGNEQFF
TGTGCCAGCAGTGGTCTGGAGGGGGGGAATGAGCAGTTCTTC
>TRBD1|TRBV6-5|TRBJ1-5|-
CASRRGQGDQPQHF
TGTGCCAGCAGAAGAGGACAGGGGGATCAGCCCCAGCATTTT
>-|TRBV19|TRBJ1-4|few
CASSIVGGGEKLFF
TGTGCCAGTAGTATTGTTGGGGGCGGTGAAAAACTGTTTTTT
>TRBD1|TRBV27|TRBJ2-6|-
CASSSVGTGRGGANVLTF
TGTGCCAGCAGTTCCGTCGGGACAGGTAGAGGAGGGGCCAACGTCCTGACTTTC
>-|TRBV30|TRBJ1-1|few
CAWSAGWRGVGTEAFF
TGTGCCTGGAGTGCCGGATGGAGGGGTGTTGGTACTGAAGCTTTCTTT
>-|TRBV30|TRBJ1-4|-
CAWSVIREYEKLFF
TGTGCCTGGAGTGTAATTAGGGAGTATGAAAAACTGTTTTTT
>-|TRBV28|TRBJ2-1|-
CATRGGDEQFF
TGTGCCACCCGAGGCGGGGATGAGCAGTTCTTC
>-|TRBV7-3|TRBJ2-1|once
CASSLNPGTSGEQFF
TGTGCCAGCAGCCTGAACCCCGGGACTTCGGGTGAGCAGTTCTTC
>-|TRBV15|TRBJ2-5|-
CATSSPQAGTQYF
TGTGCCACCAGCAGCCCCCAGGCGGGGACCCAGTACTTC
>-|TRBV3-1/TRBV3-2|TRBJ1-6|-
CASSPLGYSPLHF
TGTGCCAGCAGCCCTCTCGGGTATTCACCCCTCCACTTT
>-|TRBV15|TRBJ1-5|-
CATSTRAGAINQPQHF
TGTGCCACCAGCACGCGGGCAGGGGCAATTAATCAGCCCCAGCATTTT
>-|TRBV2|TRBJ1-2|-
CASSDPSHDGEDYGYTF
TGTGCCAGCAGTGACCCCTCCCACGATGGAGAGGACTATGGCTACACCTTC
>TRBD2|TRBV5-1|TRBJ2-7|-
CASSLVRASGSAEQYF
TGCGCCAGCAGCTTGGTAAGGGCTAGCGGGAGCGCCGAGCAGTACTTC
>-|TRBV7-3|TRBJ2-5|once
CASSPTGGVGTQYF
TGTGCCAGCAGTCCGACAGGAGGCGTTGGCACCCAGTACTTC
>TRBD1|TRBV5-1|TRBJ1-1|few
CASSLEQGAIMNTEAFF
TGCGCCAGCAGCTTGGAACAGGGGGCTATAATGAACACTGAAGCTTTCTTT
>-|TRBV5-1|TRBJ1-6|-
CASSESNSPLHF
TGCGCCAGCAGCGAGTCGAATTCACCCCTCCACTTT
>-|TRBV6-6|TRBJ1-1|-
CASSPRGTSPNTEAFF
TGTGCCAGCAGTCCCCGGGGAACTTCCCCGAACACTGAAGCTTTCTTT
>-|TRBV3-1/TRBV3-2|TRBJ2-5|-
CASSQDPGRGETQYF
TGTGCCAGCAGCCAAGATCCGGGTAGGGGAGAGACCCAGTACTTC
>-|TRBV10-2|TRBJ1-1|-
CATRWGAEAFF
TGCGCCACCAGATGGGGGGCTGAAGCTTTCTTT
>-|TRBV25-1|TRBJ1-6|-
CASKQTPNSPLHF
TGTGCCAGCAAACAAACCCCTAATTCACCCCTCCACTTT
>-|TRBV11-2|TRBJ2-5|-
CASSPTTAIQETQYF
TGTGCCAGCAGCCCGACGACAGCGATCCAAGAGACCCAGTACTTC
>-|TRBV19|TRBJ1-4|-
CASSMRRLNEKLFF
TGTGCCAGTAGTATGCGGCGGCTTAATGAAAAACTGTTTTTT
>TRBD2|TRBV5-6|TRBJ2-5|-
CASSTGTTTPETQYF
TGTGCCAGCAGCACCGGGACTACAACTCCAGAGACCCAGTACTTC
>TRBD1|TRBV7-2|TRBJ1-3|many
CASSIYRGPGNTIYF
TGTGCCAGCAGCATTTACAGGGGCCCTGGAAACACCATATATTTT
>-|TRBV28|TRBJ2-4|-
CASSSPGFHQYF
TGTGCCAGCAGTTCCCCCGGTTTTCATCAGTACTTC
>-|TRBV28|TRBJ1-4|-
CASRTPGGAGEKLFF
TGTGCCAGCAGGACCCCAGGAGGGGCTGGGGAAAAACTGTTTTTT
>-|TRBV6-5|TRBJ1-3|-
CASSRDSGNTIYF
TGTGCCAGCAGTCGCGACTCTGGAAACACCATATATTTT
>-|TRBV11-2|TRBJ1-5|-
CASSFTGINQPQHF
TGTGCCAGCAGCTTTACAGGGATCAATCAGCCCCAGCATTTT
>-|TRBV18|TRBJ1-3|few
CASSSAVDSSGNTIYF
TGTGCCAGCTCCAGCGCCGTGGATAGCTCTGGAAACACCATATATTTT
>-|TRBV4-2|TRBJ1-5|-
CASSQDSPRASRRYQPQHF
TGTGCCAGCAGCCAGGACAGTCCACGCGCCTCGCGTCGGTACCAGCCCCAGCATTTT
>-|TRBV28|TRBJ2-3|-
CASSLQGISTDTQYF
TGTGCCAGCAGTTTACAGGGGATCAGCACAGATACGCAGTATTTT
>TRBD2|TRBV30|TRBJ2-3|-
CAWSASSGRLTDTQYF
TGTGCCTGGAGTGCCTCTAGCGGGAGGTTGACAGATACGCAGTATTTT
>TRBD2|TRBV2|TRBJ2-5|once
CASSVGGETQYF
TGTGCCAGCAGTGTGGGGGGGGAGACCCAGTACTTC
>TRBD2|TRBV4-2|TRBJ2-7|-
CASSQGAGEENEEQYF
TGTGCCAGCAGCCAAGGGGCGGGGGAGGAAAACGAAGAGCAGTACTTC
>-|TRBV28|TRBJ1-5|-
CASIAGQSNQPQHF
TGTGCCAGCATCGCGGGGCAGAGCAATCAGCCCCAGCATTTT
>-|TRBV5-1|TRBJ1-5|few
CASSFGTGRDQPQHF
TGCGCCAGCAGCTTTGGTACAGGGAGGGATCAGCCCCAGCATTTT
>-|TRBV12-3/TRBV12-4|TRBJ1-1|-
CASSLLAGTEAFF
TGTGCCAGCAGCCTCTTGGCGGGCACTGAAGCTTTCTTT
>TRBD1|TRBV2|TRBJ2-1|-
CASSERTGTYNEQFF
TGTGCCAGCAGTGAGAGGACAGGAACCTACAATGAGCAGTTCTTC
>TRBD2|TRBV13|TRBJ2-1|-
CASSRLAWNEQFF
TGTGCCAGCAGCCGACTAGCCTGGAATGAGCAGTTCTTC
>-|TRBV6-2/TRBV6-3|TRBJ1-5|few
CASSSPDSPNQPQHF
TGTGCCAGCAGTTCTCCGGACAGTCCTAATCAGCCCCAGCATTTT
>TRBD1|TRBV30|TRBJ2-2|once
CAWGEGTVRGELFF
TGTGCCTGGGGAGAGGGGACAGTCCGCGGGGAGCTGTTTTTT
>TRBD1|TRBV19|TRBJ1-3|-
CASTKRQGATDSGNTIYF
TGTGCCAGTACCAAACGACAGGGGGCGACGGACTCTGGAAACACCATATATTTT
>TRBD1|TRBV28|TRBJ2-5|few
CASSRRTGFWQETQYF
TGTGCCAGCAGCCGGCGGACAGGGTTTTGGCAAGAGACCCAGTACTTC
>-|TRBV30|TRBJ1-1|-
CAWRQANTEAFF
TGTGCCTGGCGTCAGGCGAACACTGAAGCTTTCTTT
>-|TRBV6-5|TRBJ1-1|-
CASSYSRGSAEAFF
TGTGCCAGCAGTTACTCCAGGGGTAGCGCTGAAGCTTTCTTT
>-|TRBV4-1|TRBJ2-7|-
CASSSAPQGFYEQYF
TGCGCCAGCAGCTCCGCCCCCCAGGGGTTCTACGAGCAGTACTTC
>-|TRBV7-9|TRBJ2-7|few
CASSLGLSYEQYF
TGTGCCAGCAGCCTAGGGCTCTCCTACGAGCAGTACTTC
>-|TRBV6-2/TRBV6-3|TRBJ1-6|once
CASSTRHGNNSPLHF
TGTGCCAGCAGTACACGACACGGAAATAATTCACCCCTCCACTTT